This passage covers 15 T cell receptor beta chains from one sample sequenced in a study of blood T cell repertoires in COVID-19. Profiled with immunoSEQ multiplex PCR; TCRdb holds only in-frame clones, not every one. The data contain a few hundred thousand clones, around 87% of them seen just once; the ten biggest clones take up roughly 2.4%. The material sequenced was peripheral blood. Receptors were obtained from a woman between 50 and 59 years old who had recovered from COVID-19.

The chain couples TRBV5-4 to TRBJ2-1, with 9 bases matching TRBD1. V was pared by 2 bases and J by 7 bases, with 4 bases of the junction left unmatched. CDR1 and CDR2 (germline): SGHNT, YYREEE (reference sequence). The CDR3 spans 14 residues. The CDR3 protein is CASSLQGAGNEQFF. In nucleotides, the CDR3 is TGTGCCAGCAGCTTACAGGGGGCAGGGAATGAGCAGTTCTTC.

This chain joins TRBV5-6 and TRBJ2-7; 11 bases map to TRBD2. This CDR3 contains 16 residues. Unmatched junction bases numbered 3, after V lost 0 bases and J lost 1 base. Germline assignment: CDR1 SGHDT and CDR2 YYEEEE. The CDR3 region has the DNA TGTGCCAGCAGCTTGGCAGGACTAGCGGGTTCCTACGAGCAGTACTTC. Protein: CASSLAGLAGSYEQYF.

This chain uses TRBV10-3 with TRBJ2-2; TRBD2 matches at 13 bases. V dropped 7 bases and J dropped 4; count of bases not matched to a gene: 6. The germline V gene encodes CDR1 ENHRY and CDR2 SYGVKD. The CDR3 is 16 residues long. CDR3 loop: CAIKPGLAGSTGELFF. The DNA for the CDR3 is TGTGCCATCAAACCGGGACTAGCGGGAAGCACCGGGGAGCTGTTTTTT.

The V and J genes are TRBV19 and TRBJ1-1; TRBD1 might be the D (5 bases). Trimming removed 3 bases from V and 1 base from J, with 15 bases in between. Germline V gene data show CDR1 as LNHDA and CDR2 as SQIVND (reference sequence). The CDR3 runs 16 residues. The CDR3 DNA reads as TGTGCCAGTAGTATCTCTTACAGGCGCCCGAACACTGAAGCTTTCTTT. It is translated as CASSISYRRPNTEAFF.

V and J are TRBV12-5 and TRBJ2-1, with D unclear. The CDR3 spans 11 residues. The germline V and J ends were trimmed by 6 bases and 4 bases, with 4 bases remaining between them. From germline, CDR1 is LGHNT and CDR2 FRNRAP. The CDR3 DNA reads TGTGCTAGTGGGTCATACAATGAGCAGTTCTTC. This encodes CASGSYNEQFF.

CDR3 nucleotides: TGCGCCAGCGGTCAACAGGGGTCCAACACTGAAGCTTTCTTT. This codes for CASGQQGSNTEAFF. V and J are TRBV5-1 and TRBJ1-1; 7 nucleotides line up with TRBD1. The length of the CDR3 is 14 residues. V shed 7 bases and J 2 bases; nucleotides not matched to a gene: 8. Germline V gene lookup returns CDR1 SGHRS and CDR2 YFSETQ.

This clone was seen a few times. The genes are TRBV6-1 and TRBJ1-5; 7 bases match TRBD1. In germline, CDR1 is MNHNS, CDR2 SASEGT. This CDR3 comprises 15 residues. The V and J ends lost 1 base and 5 bases, in that order; junction bases with no gene match: 5. The CDR3 bases are TGTGCCAGCAGTGAAGGGGGACAGTATTATCAGCCCCAGCATTTT. Encoded protein: CASSEGGQYYQPQHF.

The chain is built from TRBV27 and TRBJ1-4; D not resolved. Trimming left V 2 bases short and J 4 bases short, with 5 bases between. In germline, CDR1 is MNHEY, CDR2 SMNVEV (reference sequence). The CDR3 is 13 residues long. CDR3 bases: TGTGCCAGCAGTTTAGTTCTTAATGAAAAACTGTTTTTT. Protein sequence: CASSLVLNEKLFF.

This chain links TRBV7-3 with TRBJ1-1, with D unclear. CDR1 and CDR2 from the germline V gene are SGHTA and FQGTGA. The germline V and J ends were trimmed by 5 bases and 0 bases, with 10 bases remaining between them. This CDR3 has 14 residues. The CDR3 nucleotides are TGTGCCAGCAGCCCAAGTGGGCTGAACACTGAAGCTTTCTTT. This sequence encodes CASSPSGLNTEAFF.

This chain joins TRBV19 and TRBJ2-4; 11 bases map to TRBD1. CDR1 is LNHDA and CDR2 is SQIVND in the germline V gene (reference sequence). The V and J ends lost 1 base and 1 base, in that order; junction bases with no gene match: 9. CDR3 length equals 19 residues. DNA for the CDR3: TGTGCCAGTAGTATAGTACCGGGACAGGGGGGAAACGCCAAAAACATTCAGTACTTC. Translating it yields CASSIVPGQGGNAKNIQYF.

The chain recombines TRBV7-2 with TRBJ2-7; TRBD1 might be the D (6 bases). CDR1 and CDR2 from the germline V gene are SGHTA and FQGNSA. There are 14 residues in the CDR3. V lost 5 bases to trimming and J lost 3 bases, with 14 bases between them. The CDR3 DNA is TGTGCCAGCAGCCGGGACATTACCGACTACGAGCAGTACTTC. Amino acid sequence: CASSRDITDYEQYF.

This clone is a singleton in its sample. The genes are TRBV27 and TRBJ2-5; maybe TRBD1 (5 bases). Between the trimmed V and J ends, which lost 6 bases and 5 bases, there was a span of 13 bases. The CDR3 sequence is 13 residues long. The V gene's germline CDR1 is MNHEY and CDR2 SMNVEV (reference sequence). CDR3 protein: CASSPGIWETQYF. The CDR3 bases are TGTGCCAGCAGCCCAGGGATTTGGGAGACCCAGTACTTC.

The V call is TRBV6-5, the J call TRBJ1-2; D call uncertain. Looked up from germline, CDR1 is MNHEY and CDR2 is SVGAGI. This CDR3 has 13 amino acids. V lost 7 bases, J lost 2 bases, and 11 bases lay in between. CDR3 DNA: TGTGCCAGCACTATCAACGTAAACTATGGCTACACCTTC. Protein product: CASTINVNYGYTF.

This clone was picked up a small number of times. This sequence joins TRBV7-8 and TRBJ2-7, with a possible D match to TRBD2 (6 bases). CDR3 length: 14 amino acids. Between the trimmed V and J ends, which lost 5 bases and 2 bases, there was a span of 13 bases. Germline V CDR1 and CDR2: SGHVS, FQNEAQ. The CDR3 coding sequence is TGTGCCAGCAGCCCCCCGGGACTCGCCTACGAGCAGTACTTC. Encoded protein: CASSPPGLAYEQYF.

The chain recombines TRBV11-2 with TRBJ2-7; 9 nucleotides align to TRBD2. CDR1 and CDR2 (germline): SGHAT, FQNNGV. Unmatched junction bases numbered 14, after V lost 5 bases and J lost 3 bases. The CDR3 is 17 residues long. As DNA, the CDR3 is TGTGCCAGCAGCCGGTCGGCTAGCGGGGCCGAATTCTACGAGCAGTACTTC. This codes for CASSRSASGAEFYEQYF.